The present TCR beta chain was sequenced within a study of blood T cells in healthy people across ages. This CDR3 contains 13 residues. Germline V gene sequence: CDR1 DFQATT, CDR2 SNEGSKA (reference sequence). Trimming took 1 base from V and 6 from J, leaving 11 bases between them. Donors were healthy Caucasian individuals from Russia aged roughly 6 to 90. Each donor had approximately 10 milliliters of peripheral blood drawn. Only one count was recorded for this clonotype. The second PCR ran 7 to 11 cycles with a sample-barcoded 5' primer and J-beta primers. TCRdb processed the 5' RACE reads anew with MiXCR; each CDR3 protein has one entry. The profile shows some 790,000 distinct CDR3 sequences, around 28% of them singletons.

This TCR was sampled from a woman of 80 years or more in good health. Sequenced sample: blood. The rearrangement uses TRBV20-1 and TRBJ2-3; D might be TRBD1 (6 bases). This CDR3 reads CSARVQGMDTQYF. In DNA, the CDR3 is TGCAGTGCTAGAGTGCAGGGGATGGATACGCAGTATTTT.